Below are 3 T cell receptor beta chains sequenced from a single sample in a study of spatial heterogeneity in lung cancer. Overall study results and limits: Counts of expanded alpha and beta TCRs within tumors tracked the tumor nonsynonymous mutation count.

These receptors have no identified antigens. TCRdb re-analysed the 5' RACE reads in MiXCR, keeping a single row per CDR3 protein. The sample lists about 3,700 distinct CDR3 sequences; 26% were seen once. The time point was: sample taken at primary tumor resection. Source: lung tumor tissue, taken at surgery. The receptors originated from a male donor with early-stage non-small cell lung cancer.

This clonotype is medium-sized. Because the library targeted alpha chains, this beta chain is an off-target read whose size means little. The rearrangement joins TRBV11-2 to TRBJ2-1; 7 nucleotides match TRBD2. CDR3 length: 16 residues. V lost 3 bases and J lost 0; bases outside the gene matches: 5. Germline V lookup: CDR1 SGHAT, CDR2 FQNNGV. CDR3 loop: CASSLGAGVSYNEQFF. The CDR3 DNA follows: TGTGCCAGCAGCTTGGGCGCGGGGGTCTCCTACAATGAGCAGTTCTTC.

This clonotype was counted at least ten times. The size of this beta chain means little, since it is a stray read in a library made for alpha chains. The CDR3 sequence is CASSFQGASNQPQHF. CDR3 nucleotide sequence: TGTGCCAGCAGCTTCCAGGGGGCAAGCAATCAGCCCCAGCATTTT. The J gene is TRBJ1-5, the V gene TRBV7-9, with 8 bases identical to TRBD1. Per germline, CDR1 SEHNR and CDR2 FQNEAQ (reference sequence). The CDR3 length is 15 residues. Unmatched junction bases numbered 2, after V lost 3 bases and J lost 1 base.

About this clonotype: This beta chain slipped into a library made for alpha chains as a stray read, so its size is not meaningful. This chain joins TRBV27 and TRBJ1-1; D is uncertain. V lost 8 bases to trimming and J lost 1 base, with 5 bases between them. CDR3 length: 11 residues. Germline CDR1 and CDR2: MNHEY and SMNVEV (reference sequence). The CDR3, as DNA: TGTGCCAGCGCTAAGAACACTGAAGCTTTCTTT. This codes for CASAKNTEAFF.